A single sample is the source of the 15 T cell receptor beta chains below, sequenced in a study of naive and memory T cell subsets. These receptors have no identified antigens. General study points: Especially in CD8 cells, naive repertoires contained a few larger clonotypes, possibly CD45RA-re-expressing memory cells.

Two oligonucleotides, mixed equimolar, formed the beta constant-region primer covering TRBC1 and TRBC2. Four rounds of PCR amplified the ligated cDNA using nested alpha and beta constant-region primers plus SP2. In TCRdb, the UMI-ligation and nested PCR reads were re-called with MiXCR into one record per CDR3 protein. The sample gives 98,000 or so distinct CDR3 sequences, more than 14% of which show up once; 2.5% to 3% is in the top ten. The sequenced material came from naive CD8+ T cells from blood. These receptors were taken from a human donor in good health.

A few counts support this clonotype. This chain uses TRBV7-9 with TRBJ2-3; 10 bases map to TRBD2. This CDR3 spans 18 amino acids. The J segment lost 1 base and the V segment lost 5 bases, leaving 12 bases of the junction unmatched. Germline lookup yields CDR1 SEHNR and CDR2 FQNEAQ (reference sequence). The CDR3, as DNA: TGTGCCAGCAGCCACGAGCGGGGGGGCCTCTCCGGCACAGATACGCAGTATTTT. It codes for CASSHERGGLSGTDTQYF. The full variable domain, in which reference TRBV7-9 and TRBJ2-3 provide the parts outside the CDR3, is DTGVSQNPRHKITKRGQNVTFRCDPISEHNRLYWYRQTLGQGPEFLTYFQNEAQLEKSRLLSDRFSAERPKGSFSTLEIQRTEQGDSAMYLCASSHERGGLSGTDTQYFGPGTRLTVL.

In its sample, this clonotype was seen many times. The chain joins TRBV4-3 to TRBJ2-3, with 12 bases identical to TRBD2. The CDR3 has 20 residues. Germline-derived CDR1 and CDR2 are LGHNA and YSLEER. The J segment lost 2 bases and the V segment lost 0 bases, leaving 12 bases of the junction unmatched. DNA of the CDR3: TGCGCCAGCAGCCAAGATCTCGCTAGCGGGAGGGCCGTTATCACAGATACGCAGTATTTT. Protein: CASSQDLASGRAVITDTQYF.

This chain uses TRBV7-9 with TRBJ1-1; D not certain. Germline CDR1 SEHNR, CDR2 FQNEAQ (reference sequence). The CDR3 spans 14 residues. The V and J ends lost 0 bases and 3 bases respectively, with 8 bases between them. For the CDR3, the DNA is TGTGCCAGCAGCTTAGCCGGGCTTTACACTGAAGCTTTCTTT. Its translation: CASSLAGLYTEAFF.

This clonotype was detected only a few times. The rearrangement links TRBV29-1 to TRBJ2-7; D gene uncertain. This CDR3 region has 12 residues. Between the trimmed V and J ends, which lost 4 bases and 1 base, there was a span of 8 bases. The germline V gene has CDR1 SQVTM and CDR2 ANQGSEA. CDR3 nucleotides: TGCAGCGTTGTGGGAACTTCCTACGAGCAGTACTTC. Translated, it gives CSVVGTSYEQYF.

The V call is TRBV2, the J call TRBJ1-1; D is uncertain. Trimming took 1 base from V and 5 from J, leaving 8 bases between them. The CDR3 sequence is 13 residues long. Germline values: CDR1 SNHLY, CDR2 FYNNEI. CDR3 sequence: CASSEVGRTEAFF. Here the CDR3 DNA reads TGTGCCAGCAGTGAAGTAGGGAGAACTGAAGCTTTCTTT.

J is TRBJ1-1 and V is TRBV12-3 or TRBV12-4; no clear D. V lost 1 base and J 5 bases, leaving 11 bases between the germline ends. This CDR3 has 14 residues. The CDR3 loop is CASSLGSAGTEAFF. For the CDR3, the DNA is TGTGCCAGCAGTTTAGGGTCGGCGGGAACTGAAGCTTTCTTT.

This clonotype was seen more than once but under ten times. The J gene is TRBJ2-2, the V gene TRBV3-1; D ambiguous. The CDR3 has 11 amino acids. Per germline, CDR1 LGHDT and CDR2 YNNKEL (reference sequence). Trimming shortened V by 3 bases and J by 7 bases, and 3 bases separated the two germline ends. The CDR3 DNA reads TGTGCCAGCAGCCACGGCGGGGAGCTGTTTTTT. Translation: CASSHGGELFF.

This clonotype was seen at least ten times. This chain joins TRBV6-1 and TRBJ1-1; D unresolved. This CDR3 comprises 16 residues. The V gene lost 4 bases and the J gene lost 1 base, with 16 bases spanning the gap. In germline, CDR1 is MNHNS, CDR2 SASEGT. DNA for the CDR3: TGTGCCAGCAGTGCATTCTCCACGCTAGGGAACACTGAAGCTTTCTTT. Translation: CASSAFSTLGNTEAFF.

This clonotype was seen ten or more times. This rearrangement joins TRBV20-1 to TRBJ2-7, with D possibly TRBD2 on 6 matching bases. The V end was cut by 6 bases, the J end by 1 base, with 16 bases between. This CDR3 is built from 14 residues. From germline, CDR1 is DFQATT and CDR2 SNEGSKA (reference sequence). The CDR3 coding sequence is TGCAGTGCAAACAACATAGGACTATCCTACGAGCAGTACTTC. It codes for CSANNIGLSYEQYF.

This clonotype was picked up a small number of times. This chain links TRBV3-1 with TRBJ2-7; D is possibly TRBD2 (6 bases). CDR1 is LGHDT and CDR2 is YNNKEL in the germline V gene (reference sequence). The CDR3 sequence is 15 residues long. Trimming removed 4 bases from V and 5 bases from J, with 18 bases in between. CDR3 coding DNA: TGTGCCAGCAGCCGAACCTCTCCGGGACTCGACGAGCAGTACTTC. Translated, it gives CASSRTSPGLDEQYF.

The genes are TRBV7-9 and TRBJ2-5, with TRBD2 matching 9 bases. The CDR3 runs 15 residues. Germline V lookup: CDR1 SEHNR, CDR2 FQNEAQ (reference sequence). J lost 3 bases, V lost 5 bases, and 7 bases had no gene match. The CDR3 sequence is CASSPVAGVKETQYF. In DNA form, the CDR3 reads TGTGCCAGCAGCCCCGTAGCGGGAGTAAAAGAGACCCAGTACTTC. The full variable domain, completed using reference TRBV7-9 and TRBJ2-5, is DTGVSQNPRHKITKRGQNVTFRCDPISEHNRLYWYRQTLGQGPEFLTYFQNEAQLEKSRLLSDRFSAERPKGSFSTLEIQRTEQGDSAMYLCASSPVAGVKETQYFGPGTRLLVL.

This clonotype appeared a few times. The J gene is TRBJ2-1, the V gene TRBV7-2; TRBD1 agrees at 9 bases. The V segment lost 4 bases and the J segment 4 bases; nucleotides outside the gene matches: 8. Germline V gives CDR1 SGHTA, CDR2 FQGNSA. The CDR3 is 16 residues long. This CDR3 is CASSSIGTGPYNEQFF. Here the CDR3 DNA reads TGTGCCAGCAGCTCCATAGGGACAGGGCCATACAATGAGCAGTTCTTC. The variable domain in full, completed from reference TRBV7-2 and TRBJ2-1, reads GAGVSQSPSNKVTEKGKDVELRCDPISGHTALYWYRQSLGQGLEFLIYFQGNSAPDKSGLPSDRFSAERTGGSVSTLTIQRTQQEDSAVYLCASSSIGTGPYNEQFFGPGTRLTVL.

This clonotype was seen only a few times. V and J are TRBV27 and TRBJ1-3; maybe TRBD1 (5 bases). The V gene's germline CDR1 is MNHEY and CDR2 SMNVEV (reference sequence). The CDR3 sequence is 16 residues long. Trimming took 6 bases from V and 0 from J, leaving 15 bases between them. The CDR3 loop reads CASRPTGGTSGNTIYF. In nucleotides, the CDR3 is TGTGCCAGCAGGCCCACGGGAGGGACCTCTGGAAACACCATATATTTT.

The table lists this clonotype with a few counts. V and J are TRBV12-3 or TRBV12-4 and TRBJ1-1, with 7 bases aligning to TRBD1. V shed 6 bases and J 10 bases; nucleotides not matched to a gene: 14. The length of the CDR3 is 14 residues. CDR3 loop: CASRPPRQGLGAFF. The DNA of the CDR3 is TGTGCCAGCAGACCCCCGAGACAGGGATTAGGAGCTTTCTTT.

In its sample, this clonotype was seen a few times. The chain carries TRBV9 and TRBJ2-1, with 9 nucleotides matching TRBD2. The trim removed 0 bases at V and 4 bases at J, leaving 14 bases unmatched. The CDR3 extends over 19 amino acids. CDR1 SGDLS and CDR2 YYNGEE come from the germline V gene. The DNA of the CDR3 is TGTGCCAGCAGCGTAGATACTCTTGGGATAGCGGGGGATTACAATGAGCAGTTCTTC. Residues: CASSVDTLGIAGDYNEQFF. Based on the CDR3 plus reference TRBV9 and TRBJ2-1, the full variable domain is DSGVTQTPKHLITATGQRVTLRCSPRSGDLSVYWYQQSLDQGLQFLIQYYNGEERAKGNILERFSAQQFPDLHSELNLSSLELGDSALYFCASSVDTLGIAGDYNEQFFGPGTRLTVL.